This T cell receptor (beta chain) was captured in a study of cytomegalovirus exposure and HLA in healthy donors (dated by TCRdb to 2016 to 2017). With regard to the full study: An earlier analysis of about 530 of the donors reported 276 Gb of sequence data and 117 million unique TCR beta sequences obtained from about 179 million T cells. Roughly 300 gigabases of sequencing data and around 85 million unique TCR sequences made up an early release that covered several hundred HLA-typed donors. Of the roughly 420 genotyped donors, 65% to 90% were placed in the genetic ancestry cluster associated with self-reported Caucasian donors. The study was designed to test whether signatures of past pathogen exposure could be identified by cataloging public T cell receptors. Using immunosequencing, the study profiled T cell repertoires from about 620 subjects and related those repertoires to cytomegalovirus serostatus. Besides the first cohort of around 700 subjects, a separate validation cohort made up of roughly 130 different subjects was used. The study combined high-throughput TCR immunosequencing, statistical association of individual TCRs with disease status, and machine learning to predict cytomegalovirus infection status. A later analysis re-examined previously published TCR beta repertoires from roughly 650 donors and added high-resolution HLA genotyping to investigate patterns of TCR occurrence. In the later analysis, no new phenotypic data were used to find candidate immune exposures; instead, reliance was placed on TCR beta sequences and their occurrence across donors. To decide whether each TCR beta V gene segment behaved as functional or pseudogenic, an earlier analysis of some 600 of the donors relied on high-throughput TCR beta sequencing. Donor age, sex, ethnicity and CMV serostatus were collected together with the repertoire data. In a later genetic analysis, genome-wide SNP genotypes for 398 of the 666 donors were used, and that subset was treated as a discovery cohort. All discovery cohort repertoires had been generated using a single sequencing platform. Both class I and class II loci were covered by HLA typing, at four-digit resolution. Typing coverage differed by locus: A, B, C, DRB1 and DQB1 were typed in roughly 620-630 donors, DQA1 in about 550, DPA1 in approximately 600, and DPB1 in 472. A few DR-DQ haplotypes were treated as single units for association and clustering because of strong linkage in the cohort. On average, 235,054 unique TCR beta nucleotide sequences were sequenced per donor among some 430 genotyped donors of the cohort, with about 19% of those sequences being non-productive.

Library method: the immunoSEQ multiplex PCR assay. For the multiplex PCR, a mixture combining 60 forward primers for TCR Vbeta segments and 13 reverse primers for TCR Jbeta segments was used. The CDR3 region of rearranged TCR beta genes was amplified from genomic DNA by a multiplex PCR assay. The amplified TCR beta libraries were sequenced on the Illumina HiSeq System as 87-base-pair reads. Under the source paper's analysis protocol: A later analysis tallied roughly 78 million unique TCR beta chains across the 640 or so repertoires, and some 10 million of those chains were shared by two or more donors. A nearest-neighbor algorithm error-corrected the raw reads and collapsed the reads into unique sequences, merging closely related sequences to remove PCR and sequencing errors. Alignment of CDR3 sequences to IMGT reference sequences was used to assign V, D and J gene segments. Each retained sequence needed at least a six-nucleotide match to both a V gene segment and a J gene segment. A rearrangement was called productive if the CDR3 had no stop codons and remained in frame with V and J, and every other rearrangement was called non-productive. Following IMGT convention, CDR3 was defined as the stretch from the second conserved V-encoded cysteine to the conserved J-encoded phenylalanine. In an earlier analysis of around 570 of the donors, sequences lacking an unambiguous match to a single V gene segment were excluded. An earlier analysis of 450 to 650 of the donors called V segments functional above 56.7% productive rearrangements and segregating when the between-donor standard deviation exceeded 5%. A statistical classification framework was built to diagnose cytomegalovirus status from the catalog of TCR beta chain sequences. In a later analysis, V and J genes were assigned by comparing TCR nucleotide sequences against IMGT/GENE-DB human TR gene sequences. A later analysis assigned CDR3 sequences and most-parsimonious VDJ recombination scenarios with the TCRdist pipeline. In a later analysis, each TCR beta chain was defined by its CDR3 amino acid sequence together with its V-gene family, and reads lacking a unique V-gene family were excluded. In a later analysis, fewer than 600 highly shared, low-generation-probability nucleotide sequences were removed to address suspected cross-contamination and a sequencing artifact. In a later analysis, a clonal expansion index for each public chain was calculated from normalized within-repertoire ranks of inferred template counts. In a later analysis, generation probabilities were computed with a VDJ recombination model fitted to out-of-frame rearrangements, and the resulting probabilities were checked against IGoR. In a later analysis, hypergeometric tests were used to score TCR-TCR, TCR-HLA and TCR-CMV co-occurrence, with a repertoire-size bias correction applied to TCR pairs. False discovery rates were estimated in a later analysis by permuting HLA or CMV assignments 20 times. In a later analysis, co-occurring TCRs were grouped with DBSCAN, and TCRdist sequence similarity was added when clustering was performed within HLA-allele-positive subsets. For co-occurrence clustering, repertoires with fewer than 30,000 or more than 120,000 public chains were excluded, along with five repertoires with anomalous nucleotide sharing. Here the immuneACCESS table is served through TCRdb, limited to in-frame sequences with V and J called. Missing clones are a known gap in these copies; in checked studies unresolved V genes cover under half, and the rest lacks a known reason. D and trimming were read from the DNA, whereas the V and J calls and clone size are those reported in that table. The table held for this sample gives some 67,000 clones. The ten biggest clones cover approximately 1.6% of the sample.

To note about this clone: Its antigen remains unidentified.

Paper-wide results and their limitations: The only immune exposure information available for the cohort was CMV serostatus. Broadly in line with IMGT annotations, most TCR beta V segments showed up in productive rearrangements about 87% or about 30% of the time in an earlier analysis of several hundred of the donors. The study listed 150 to 200 TCR beta chains as associated with cytomegalovirus. According to a later analysis, most CMV-associated TCR beta chains appeared to be HLA-restricted, and the HLA associations seemed to be driven largely by CMV exposure. A later analysis found that TCR association rates varied across HLA loci, with DRB1 alleles showing the most associated TCRs and HLA-C alleles the fewest. A further reported finding was that TCR beta sequences accurately predicted the HLA-A and HLA-B alleles for most subjects in the first cohort. In a later analysis, some 18,000 TCR beta sequences were associated with specific HLA alleles at a false discovery rate of 0.05. Most TCR sequences were observed very rarely across donors, whereas some public TCRs were present in many individuals. V-gene and J-gene trimming of TCR beta chains was associated with a missense DCLRE1C variant in a later genetic analysis, and the association was replicated in an independent cohort. Around 16 rarely observed V segments, including chromosome 9 orphons, were excluded from the earlier analysis of some 590 of the donors because counts were too low. When HLA alleles, especially DR and DQ, strongly co-occurred, attributing TCR associations to individual alleles was difficult. It was suggested by the authors that the approach could potentially be generalized to other disease states and immunological phenotypes. According to a later genetic analysis, donors in an Asian-associated ancestry cluster had fewer N-insertions in productive TCRs than the roughly 700-donor mean. This cohort had only TCR beta chains sequenced, and the lack of alpha or paired-chain data limited which features could be detected. Compared with equally common non-associated chains, HLA-associated TCR beta chains in a later analysis were more clonally expanded and had lower generation probabilities. Some IMGT-functional V segments, including TRBV6-2 and TRBV6-3, could not be distinguished by the 87-base-pair reads and were therefore excluded. Linkage disequilibrium might explain the correlated functional status among segregating V segments, but an unknown experimental factor could not be ruled out. In a later analysis, several top co-occurrence clusters were reported to appear linked to parvovirus B19, influenza, CMV and Epstein-Barr virus. Roughly uniform sequencing depth across donors was assumed in presence/absence analyses, although this assumption may not hold. A cluster of highly shared sequence variants was judged likely to be a technical artifact of the sequencing pipeline. Because HLA typing was missing for some donors at each locus, association tests included only the typed subset. In vitro tests confirmed that a few of the cytomegalovirus-associated TCR beta chains recognize cytomegalovirus antigens. The classifier was reported to diagnose cytomegalovirus status with high specificity and sensitivity in both the original cohort and the validation cohort.

Reading the germline V gene gives CDR1 MGHRA and CDR2 YSYEKL. Relative to germline, V is 4 bases shorter and J is 5 bases shorter, with 11 bases between their ends. The CDR3 measures 13 amino acids from cysteine to phenylalanine. The CDR3 DNA has 39 bases and is translated from base 1. The cohort was made up of 500 to 800 healthy bone marrow donors. At the time of sampling, every cohort member was nominally healthy, though immune exposures that went unrecorded were likely present. The donor tested CMV seronegative and was one of the 352 seronegative cohort members. Each donor provided a peripheral blood sample, and peripheral blood mononuclear cells were used for TCR beta sequencing. Genomic DNA was extracted from the blood cell samples with the Qiagen DNeasy Blood Extraction Kit.

Recombination connected TRBV4-1 to TRBJ2-5; the D region possibly corresponds to TRBD2 (5 bases align). The receptor was derived from a woman aged 30 to 39 in good health and CMV-seronegative. The source material was PBMCs. The sequenced DNA: TGCGCCAGCAGCCCCGGGGTCGTGGAGACCCAGTACTTC. This codes for CASSPGVVETQYF.